The T cell receptor beta chain under discussion was sequenced for a study of T-cell reconstitution after alpha-beta-depleted transplantation in children. CDR1 is LNHDA, CDR2 SQIVND, per germline (reference sequence). The CDR3 has 15 residues. The ends were cut back, 1 base at V and 5 bases at J, with 15 bases in the middle. Library preparation (for TCRbeta) was performed with unique molecular identifiers. TCRdb recomputed calls from the PCR reads with MiXCR, one row per CDR3 protein. The table has hundreds of thousands of distinct CDR3 sequences, 9.5% to 10% seen once. The chain couples TRBV19 to TRBJ2-7, with D possibly matching TRBD1 (5 bases). Material: PBMCs from the stem cell graft donor, obtained from the stem cell graft. The clonotype originates from a human donor who donated a stem cell graft to a child with SCID. The CDR3 loop is CASSIVRAPINEQYF. Written as DNA, the CDR3 is TGTGCCAGTAGTATAGTCAGGGCGCCTATCAACGAGCAGTACTTC.